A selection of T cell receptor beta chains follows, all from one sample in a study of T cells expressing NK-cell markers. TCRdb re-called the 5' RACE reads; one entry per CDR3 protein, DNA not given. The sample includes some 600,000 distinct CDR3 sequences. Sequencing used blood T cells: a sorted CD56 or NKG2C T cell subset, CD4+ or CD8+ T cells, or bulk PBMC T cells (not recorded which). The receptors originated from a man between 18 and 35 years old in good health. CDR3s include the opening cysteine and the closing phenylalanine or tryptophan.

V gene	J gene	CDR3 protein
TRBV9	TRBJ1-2	CASSANAGPPNRYGYTF
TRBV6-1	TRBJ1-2	CASSEASPNGIFDGYTF
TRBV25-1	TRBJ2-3	CATAPVAGTQYF
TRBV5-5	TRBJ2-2	CASSGGHSTGELFF
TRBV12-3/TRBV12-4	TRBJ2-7	CASSPAAISYEQYF
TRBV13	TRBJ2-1	CASSFLAGDPNNEQFF
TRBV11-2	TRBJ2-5	CASSLRGDSFQETQYF
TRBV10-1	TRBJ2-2	CASSESGTSGILTGELFF
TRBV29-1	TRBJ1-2	CSVWVLGQTHGYTF
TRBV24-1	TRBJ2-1	CATSDWTSGRYYNEQFF
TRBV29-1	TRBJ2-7	CSVSMGPGAEQYF
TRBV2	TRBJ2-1	CASKSGSENEQFF
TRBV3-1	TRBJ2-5	CASSGGQGTGETQYF
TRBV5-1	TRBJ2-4	CASSIGQGADIQYF
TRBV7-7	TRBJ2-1	CASSSQAGVVDEQFF
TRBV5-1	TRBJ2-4	CASSSPGQTQNIQYF
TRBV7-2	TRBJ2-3	CASSFRGKDTQYF
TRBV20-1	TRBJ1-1	CSARQPTGATEAFF
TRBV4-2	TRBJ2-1	CASSQAWGQGYNEQFF
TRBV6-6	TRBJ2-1	CASRPYNNEQFF